This T cell receptor beta chain comes out of a study of OX40 agonist ivuxolimab in advanced cancers. Whole-study results and caveats: Expanded clones belonging to CD8+ T cells outnumbered, on average, those of CD4+.

As for this clone: Its cognate antigen is unknown.

Germline V gene sequence: CDR1 MNHEY, CDR2 SMNVEV (reference sequence). The CDR3 length is 14 residues. V gave up 3 bases and J gave up 4 bases; unmatched junction bases: 4. Profiled with immunoSEQ multiplex PCR; TCRdb holds only in-frame clones, not every one. Among under 100,000 clones listed, about 90% were seen once. The receptor was derived from an adult with an advanced solid tumor such as melanoma, head and neck, liver or kidney cancer. The input for sequencing was CD4+ or CD8+ T cells sorted from blood, taken in a trial of the OX40 agonist ivuxolimab. V and J are TRBV27 and TRBJ1-1; 8 bases align to TRBD1. CDR3 in amino acids: CASSFSTGVTEAFF. CDR3 coding DNA: TGTGCCAGCAGTTTCTCGACAGGGGTCACTGAAGCTTTCTTT.